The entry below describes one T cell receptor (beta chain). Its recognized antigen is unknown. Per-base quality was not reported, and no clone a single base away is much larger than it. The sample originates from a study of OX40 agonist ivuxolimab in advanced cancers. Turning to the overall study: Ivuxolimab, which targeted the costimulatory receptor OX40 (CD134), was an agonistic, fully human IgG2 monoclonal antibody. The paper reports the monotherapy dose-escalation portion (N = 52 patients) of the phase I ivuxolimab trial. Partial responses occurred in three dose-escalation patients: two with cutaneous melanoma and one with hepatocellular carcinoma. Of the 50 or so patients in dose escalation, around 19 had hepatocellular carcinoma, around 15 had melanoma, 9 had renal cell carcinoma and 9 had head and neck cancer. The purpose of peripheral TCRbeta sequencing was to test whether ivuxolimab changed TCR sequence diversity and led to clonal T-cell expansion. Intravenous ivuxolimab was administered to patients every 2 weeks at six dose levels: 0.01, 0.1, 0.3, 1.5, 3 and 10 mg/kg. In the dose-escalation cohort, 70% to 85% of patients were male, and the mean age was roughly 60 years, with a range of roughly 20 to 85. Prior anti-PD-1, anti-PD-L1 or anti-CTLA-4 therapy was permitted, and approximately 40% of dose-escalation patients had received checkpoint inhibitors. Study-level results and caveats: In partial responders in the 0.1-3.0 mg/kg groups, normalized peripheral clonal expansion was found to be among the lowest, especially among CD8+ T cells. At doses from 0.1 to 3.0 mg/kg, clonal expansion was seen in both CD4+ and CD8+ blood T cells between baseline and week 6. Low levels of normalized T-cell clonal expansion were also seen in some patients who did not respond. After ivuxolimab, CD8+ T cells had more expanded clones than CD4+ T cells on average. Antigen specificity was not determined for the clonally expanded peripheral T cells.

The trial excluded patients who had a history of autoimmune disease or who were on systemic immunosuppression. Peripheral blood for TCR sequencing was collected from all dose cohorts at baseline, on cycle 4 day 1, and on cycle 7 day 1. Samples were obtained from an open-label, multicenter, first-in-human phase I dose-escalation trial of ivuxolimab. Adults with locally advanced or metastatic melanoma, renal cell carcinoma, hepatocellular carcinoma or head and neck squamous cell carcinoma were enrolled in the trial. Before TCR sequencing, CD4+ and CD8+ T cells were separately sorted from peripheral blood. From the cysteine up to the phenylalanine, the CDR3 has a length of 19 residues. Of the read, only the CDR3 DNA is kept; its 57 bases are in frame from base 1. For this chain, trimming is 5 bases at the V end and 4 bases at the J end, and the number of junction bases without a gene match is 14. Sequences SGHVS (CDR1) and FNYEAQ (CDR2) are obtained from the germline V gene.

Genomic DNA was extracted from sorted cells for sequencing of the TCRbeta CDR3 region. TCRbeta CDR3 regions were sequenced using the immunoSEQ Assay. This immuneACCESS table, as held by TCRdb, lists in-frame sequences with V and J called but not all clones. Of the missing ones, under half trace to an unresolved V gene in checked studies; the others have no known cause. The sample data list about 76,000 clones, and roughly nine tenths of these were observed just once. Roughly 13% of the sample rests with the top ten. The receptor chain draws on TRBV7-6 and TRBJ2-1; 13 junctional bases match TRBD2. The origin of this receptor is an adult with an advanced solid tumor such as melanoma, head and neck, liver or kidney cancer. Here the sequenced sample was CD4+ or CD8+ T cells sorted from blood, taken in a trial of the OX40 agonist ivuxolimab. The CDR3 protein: CASSPPGLAGFGPYNEQFF. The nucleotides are TGTGCCAGCAGCCCTCCGGGACTAGCGGGATTCGGGCCTTACAATGAGCAGTTCTTC.